This T cell receptor beta chain was profiled in a study of blood T cells in healthy people across ages. The overall study: Per every two T cells, about one barcoded beta molecule was captured by template switching. Study findings and constraints: Whereas aged donors had fewer naive CD4+ cells, long-lived donors had more of them and higher diversity.

V dropped 1 base and J dropped 7; count of bases not matched to a gene: 9. Germline CDR1 is GTSNPN and CDR2 is SVGIG (reference sequence). The CDR3 is 14 amino acids. For the second PCR, which ran for roughly 7 to 11 cycles, a sample-barcoded 5' primer and a J-beta primer mix were used. Each TCR beta cDNA got a 12-nucleotide random molecular identifier. TCRdb re-analysed the 5' RACE reads in MiXCR, keeping a single row per CDR3 protein. The sample yields some 1.4 million distinct CDR3 sequences, around 39% seen once. This clonotype was seen at least ten times. The antigen remains unidentified. The clonotype originates from a woman in her late teens or twenties in good health. The source material was blood. The V and J genes are TRBV30 and TRBJ1-1; 7 positions match TRBD1. In DNA, the CDR3 is TGTGCCTGGAGTGGCCTAGGGGGCCGGAGTGAAGCTTTCTTT. This sequence encodes CAWSGLGGRSEAFF.